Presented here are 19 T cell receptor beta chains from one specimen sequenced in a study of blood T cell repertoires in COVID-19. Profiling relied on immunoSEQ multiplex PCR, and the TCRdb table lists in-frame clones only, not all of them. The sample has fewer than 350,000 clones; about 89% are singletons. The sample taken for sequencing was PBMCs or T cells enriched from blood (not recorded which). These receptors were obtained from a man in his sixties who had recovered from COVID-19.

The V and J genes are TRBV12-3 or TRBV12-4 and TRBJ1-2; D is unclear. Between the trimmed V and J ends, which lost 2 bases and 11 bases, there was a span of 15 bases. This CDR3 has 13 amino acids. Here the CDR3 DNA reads TGTGCCAGCAGTTTACAAGTGTCGGGATTATACACCTTC. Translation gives CASSLQVSGLYTF.

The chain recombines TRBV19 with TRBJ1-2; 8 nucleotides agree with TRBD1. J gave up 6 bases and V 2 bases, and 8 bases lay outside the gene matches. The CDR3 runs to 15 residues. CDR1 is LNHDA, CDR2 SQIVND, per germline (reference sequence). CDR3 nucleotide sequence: TGTGCCAGTAGTATAACAGGGGGGGCTACGGATGGCTACACCTTC. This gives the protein CASSITGGATDGYTF.

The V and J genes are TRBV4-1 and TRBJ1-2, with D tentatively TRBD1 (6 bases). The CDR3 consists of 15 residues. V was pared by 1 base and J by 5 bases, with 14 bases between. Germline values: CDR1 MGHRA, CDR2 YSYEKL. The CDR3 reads CASSQVYRAPYGYTF. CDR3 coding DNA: TGCGCCAGCAGCCAAGTTTACAGGGCCCCATATGGCTACACCTTC.

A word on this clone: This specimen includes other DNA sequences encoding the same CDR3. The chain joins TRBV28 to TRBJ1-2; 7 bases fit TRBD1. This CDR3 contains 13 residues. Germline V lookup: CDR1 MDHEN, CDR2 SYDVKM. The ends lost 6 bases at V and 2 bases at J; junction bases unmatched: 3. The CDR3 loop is CASSRQGNYGYTF. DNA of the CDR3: TGTGCCAGCAGCAGACAGGGAAACTATGGCTACACCTTC.

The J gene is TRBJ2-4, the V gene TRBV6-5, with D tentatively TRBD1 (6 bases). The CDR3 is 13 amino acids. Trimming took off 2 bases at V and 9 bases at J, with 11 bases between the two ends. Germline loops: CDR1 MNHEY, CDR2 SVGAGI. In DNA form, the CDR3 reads TGTGCCAGCAGTTACGGGCAGGGGCTCATTCAGTACTTC. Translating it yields CASSYGQGLIQYF.

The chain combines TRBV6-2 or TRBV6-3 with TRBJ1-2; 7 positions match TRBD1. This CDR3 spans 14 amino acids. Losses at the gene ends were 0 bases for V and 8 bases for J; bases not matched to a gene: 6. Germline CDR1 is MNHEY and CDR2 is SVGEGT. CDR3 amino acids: CASSYSEGARGYTF. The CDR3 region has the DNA TGTGCCAGCAGTTACTCGGAGGGGGCTAGGGGCTACACCTTC.

The CDR3 region is CASSQPLAGVSEQYF. The DNA for the CDR3 is TGTGCCAGCAGTCAACCCCTAGCGGGAGTTTCCGAGCAGTACTTC. The rearrangement joins TRBV28 to TRBJ2-7; TRBD2 matches 10 bases. Germline lookup yields CDR1 MDHEN and CDR2 SYDVKM. The CDR3 runs 15 residues. V lost 5 bases and J lost 6; bases outside the gene matches: 10.

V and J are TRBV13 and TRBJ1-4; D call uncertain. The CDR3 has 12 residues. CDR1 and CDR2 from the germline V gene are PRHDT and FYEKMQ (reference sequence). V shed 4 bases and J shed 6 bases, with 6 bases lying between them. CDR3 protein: CASSSRYEKLFF. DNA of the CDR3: TGTGCCAGCAGCTCCAGATATGAAAAACTGTTTTTT.

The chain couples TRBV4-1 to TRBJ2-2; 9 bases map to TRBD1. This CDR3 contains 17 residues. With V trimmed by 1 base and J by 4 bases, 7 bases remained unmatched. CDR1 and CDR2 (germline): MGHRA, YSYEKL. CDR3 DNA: TGCGCCAGCAGCCAAGGAGGGGGGACAGGGCCCACCGGGGAGCTGTTTTTT. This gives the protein CASSQGGGTGPTGELFF.

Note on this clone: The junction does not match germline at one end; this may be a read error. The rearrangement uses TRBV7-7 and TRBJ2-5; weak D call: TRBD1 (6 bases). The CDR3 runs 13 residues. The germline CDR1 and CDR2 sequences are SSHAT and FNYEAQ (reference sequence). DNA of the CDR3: TGTGCTAGCAGCCACCCTGGGGGCGAGACCCAGTACTTC. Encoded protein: CASSHPGGETQYF.

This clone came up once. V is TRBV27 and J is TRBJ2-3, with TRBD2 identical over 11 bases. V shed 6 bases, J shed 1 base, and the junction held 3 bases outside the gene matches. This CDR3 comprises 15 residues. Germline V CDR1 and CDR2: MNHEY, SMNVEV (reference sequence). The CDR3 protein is CASRRLAGRTDTQYF. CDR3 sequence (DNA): TGTGCCAGCAGGAGACTAGCGGGGCGCACAGATACGCAGTATTTT.

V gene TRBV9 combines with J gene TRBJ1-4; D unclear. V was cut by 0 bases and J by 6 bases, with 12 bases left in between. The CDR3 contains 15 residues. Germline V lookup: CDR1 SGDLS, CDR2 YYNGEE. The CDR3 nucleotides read TGTGCCAGCAGCGTAGCTGTGGCCTCAGATGAAAAACTGTTTTTT. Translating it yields CASSVAVASDEKLFF.

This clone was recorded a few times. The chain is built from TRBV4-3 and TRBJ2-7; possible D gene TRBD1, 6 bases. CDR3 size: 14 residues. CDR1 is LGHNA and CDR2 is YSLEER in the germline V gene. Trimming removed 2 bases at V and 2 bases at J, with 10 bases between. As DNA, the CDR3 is TGCGCCAGCAGCCAAAGTAGGGGGACCTACGAGCAGTACTTC. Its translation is CASSQSRGTYEQYF.

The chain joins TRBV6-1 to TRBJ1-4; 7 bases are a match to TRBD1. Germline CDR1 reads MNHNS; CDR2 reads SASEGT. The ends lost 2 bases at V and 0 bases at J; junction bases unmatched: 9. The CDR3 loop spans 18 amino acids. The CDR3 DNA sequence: TGTGCCAGCAGTGAATTTGTAGGGGGCCGGACAACTAATGAAAAACTGTTTTTT. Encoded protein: CASSEFVGGRTTNEKLFF.

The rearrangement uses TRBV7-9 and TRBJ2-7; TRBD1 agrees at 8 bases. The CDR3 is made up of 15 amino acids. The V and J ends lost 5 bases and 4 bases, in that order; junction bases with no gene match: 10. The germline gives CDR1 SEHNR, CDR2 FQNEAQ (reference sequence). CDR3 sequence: CASSPRVQGVYEQYF. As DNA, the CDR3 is TGTGCCAGCAGCCCGAGGGTACAGGGGGTTTACGAGCAGTACTTC.

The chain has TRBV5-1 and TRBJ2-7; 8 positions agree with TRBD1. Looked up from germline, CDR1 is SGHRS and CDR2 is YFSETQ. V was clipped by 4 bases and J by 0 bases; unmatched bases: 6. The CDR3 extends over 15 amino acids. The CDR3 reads CASSPGQGVSYEQYF. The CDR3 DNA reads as TGCGCCAGCAGCCCAGGACAGGGAGTCTCCTACGAGCAGTACTTC.

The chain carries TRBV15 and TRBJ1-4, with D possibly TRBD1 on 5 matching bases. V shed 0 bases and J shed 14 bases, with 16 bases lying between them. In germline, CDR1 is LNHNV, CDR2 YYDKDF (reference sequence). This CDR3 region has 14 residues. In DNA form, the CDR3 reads TGTGCCACCAGCAGAGATAGGTTGGGGCGGAATCTGTTTTTT. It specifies CATSRDRLGRNLFF. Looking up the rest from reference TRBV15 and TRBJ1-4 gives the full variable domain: DAMVIQNPRYQVTQFGKPVTLSCSQTLNHNVMYWYQQKSSQAPKLLFHYYDKDFNNEADTPDNFQSRRPNTSFCFLDIRSPGLGDTAMYLCATSRDRLGRNLFFGSGTQLSVL.

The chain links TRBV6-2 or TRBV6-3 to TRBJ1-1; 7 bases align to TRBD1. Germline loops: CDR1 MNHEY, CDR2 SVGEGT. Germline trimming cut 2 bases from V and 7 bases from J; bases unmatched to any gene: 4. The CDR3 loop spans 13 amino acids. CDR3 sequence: CASSYPGTVEAFF. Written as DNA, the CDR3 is TGTGCCAGCAGTTACCCAGGGACAGTTGAAGCTTTCTTT.

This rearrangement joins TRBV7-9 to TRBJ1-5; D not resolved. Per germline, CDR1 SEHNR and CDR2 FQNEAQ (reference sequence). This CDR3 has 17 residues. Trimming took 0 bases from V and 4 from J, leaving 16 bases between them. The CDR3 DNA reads TGTGCCAGCAGCTTAGCGGGGAAGAGGGAACGAAATCAGCCCCAGCATTTT. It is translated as CASSLAGKRERNQPQHF. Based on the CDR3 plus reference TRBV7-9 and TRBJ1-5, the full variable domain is DTGVSQNPRHKITKRGQNVTFRCDPISEHNRLYWYRQTLGQGPEFLTYFQNEAQLEKSRLLSDRFSAERPKGSFSTLEIQRTEQGDSAMYLCASSLAGKRERNQPQHFGDGTRLSIL.